One and the same sample provided the 6 T cell receptor beta chains below, sequenced in a study of cytomegalovirus exposure and HLA in healthy donors. The PCR used 60 Vbeta and 13 Jbeta primers. Clones were read by immunoSEQ multiplex PCR, and TCRdb kept only the in-frame ones, dropping some. The repertoire holds about 160,000 clones, with around 83% as singletons. Sequenced input: PBMCs. These receptors came from a man between 50 and 59 years old in good health and CMV-seropositive.

This chain connects TRBV11-2 to TRBJ2-3, with 8 bases aligning to TRBD2. The CDR3 is 15 residues long. The junction had 4 bases not matched to a gene; V was cut back by 5 bases and J by 0 bases. Germline values: CDR1 SGHAT, CDR2 FQNNGV. CDR3 residues: CASSVRGASTDTQYF. DNA for the CDR3: TGTGCCAGCAGCGTGCGGGGGGCTAGCACAGATACGCAGTATTTT.

This clone was picked up one time. Distinct nucleotide sequences in the sample also encode this CDR3. This chain connects TRBV28 to TRBJ1-2; perhaps TRBD1 as D (6 bases). The CDR3 is made up of 15 amino acids. The germline V gene has CDR1 MDHEN and CDR2 SYDVKM. The ends were cut back, 6 bases at V and 6 bases at J, with 20 bases in the middle. The CDR3 loop is CASSPRDTKLDGYTF. The CDR3 DNA reads TGTGCCAGCAGCCCCCGGGACACCAAATTAGATGGCTACACCTTC.

The chain carries TRBV29-1 and TRBJ2-3, with TRBD2 matching over 8 bases. Germline V gene sequence: CDR1 SQVTM, CDR2 ANQGSEA. V shed 5 bases and J 0 bases; nucleotides not matched to a gene: 7. The CDR3 is made up of 15 amino acids. CDR3 sequence: CSVPIAGLSTDTQYF. The DNA of the CDR3 is TGCAGCGTTCCCATAGCGGGGTTAAGCACAGATACGCAGTATTTT.

The chain uses TRBV4-2 and TRBJ2-7; TRBD1 agrees at 8 bases. CDR3 length: 15 amino acids. J lost 3 bases, V lost 0 bases, and 4 bases had no gene match. Germline CDR1 and CDR2: LGHNA and YNFKEQ. CDR3 nucleotides: TGTGCCAGCAGCCAAGATGAGGACAGGGTCTACGAGCAGTACTTC. Translating it yields CASSQDEDRVYEQYF.

The rearrangement joins TRBV5-6 to TRBJ2-5; D gene unclear. The CDR3 runs to 12 residues. Per germline, CDR1 SGHDT and CDR2 YYEEEE. V was cut by 4 bases and J by 5 bases, with 9 bases left in between. The CDR3 region has the DNA TGTGCCAGCAGCCGCGAGAGGGAGACCCAGTACTTC. Translation gives CASSRERETQYF.

The chain has TRBV7-9 and TRBJ2-1; no clear D gene. V lost 5 bases and J lost 4, with 12 bases in between. This CDR3 has 14 amino acids. The germline V gene encodes CDR1 SEHNR and CDR2 FQNEAQ (reference sequence). This CDR3 reads CASSPRVQYNEQFF. Written as DNA, the CDR3 is TGTGCCAGCAGCCCCCGTGTACAGTACAATGAGCAGTTCTTC.